Listed below are T cell receptor beta chains from one sample, sequenced in a study of shared clonotypes between healthy human individuals. Data came from immunoSEQ multiplex PCR; TCRdb stores just in-frame clones and leaves some out. The table records 1,500,000 or so clones, around 98.5% of them present only once. The sample comprised naive CD4+ T cells sorted from blood. The receptors originated from a man aged 25-40 years in good health. Each CDR3 is given without its conserved first and last residue. The size entry is marked missing in some rows and otherwise reads once, few, many or a size class.

v_gene: TRBV2; j_gene: TRBJ2-1; abundance: -; CDR3aa: ASTRTSGRALFVNEQF
v_gene: TRBV7-2; j_gene: TRBJ1-1; abundance: -; CDR3aa: ASSLEVQLNTEAF
v_gene: TRBV4-3; j_gene: TRBJ1-2; abundance: -; CDR3aa: ASSQSQGEGYT
v_gene: TRBV7-2; j_gene: TRBJ1-1; abundance: -; CDR3aa: ASSLGGTLEAF
v_gene: TRBV6-5; j_gene: TRBJ2-1; abundance: -; CDR3aa: ASSYFVDPPSNEQF
v_gene: TRBV20-1; j_gene: TRBJ2-5; abundance: -; CDR3aa: SARAGETQY
v_gene: TRBV14; j_gene: TRBJ2-2; abundance: -; CDR3aa: ASSHRTGVGTGELF
v_gene: TRBV29-1; j_gene: TRBJ2-7; abundance: -; CDR3aa: SVEGQGGPYEQY
v_gene: TRBV5-1; j_gene: TRBJ2-2; abundance: -; CDR3aa: ASSLAGTGELF
v_gene: TRBV7-2; j_gene: TRBJ2-1; abundance: -; CDR3aa: ASSLRGAGGYNEQF
v_gene: TRBV14; j_gene: TRBJ2-6; abundance: -; CDR3aa: ASSEGGRAGANVLT
v_gene: TRBV10-3; j_gene: TRBJ2-7; abundance: -; CDR3aa: AIMAGERDEQY
v_gene: TRBV7-9; j_gene: TRBJ2-2; abundance: once; CDR3aa: ASSERQGTGELF
v_gene: TRBV7-8; j_gene: TRBJ2-7; abundance: once; CDR3aa: ASSLAGHYEQY
v_gene: TRBV5-4; j_gene: TRBJ2-1; abundance: -; CDR3aa: ASSLSRGSYNEQF
v_gene: TRBV9; j_gene: TRBJ2-1; abundance: -; CDR3aa: ASSVASISYNEQF
v_gene: TRBV5-4; j_gene: TRBJ2-7; abundance: -; CDR3aa: ASSGTPTYEQY
v_gene: TRBV30; j_gene: TRBJ1-2; abundance: -; CDR3aa: AWSEMGSLGYT
v_gene: TRBV19; j_gene: TRBJ2-3; abundance: -; CDR3aa: ASASGTDTQY
v_gene: TRBV5-6; j_gene: TRBJ2-3; abundance: -; CDR3aa: ASSLKSDRGLNTQY
v_gene: TRBV5-1; j_gene: TRBJ2-1; abundance: -; CDR3aa: ASSPPGLAFYNEQF
v_gene: TRBV28; j_gene: TRBJ2-5; abundance: -; CDR3aa: ASRATGTETQY
v_gene: TRBV9; j_gene: TRBJ2-1; abundance: -; CDR3aa: ASTSGSDEQF
v_gene: TRBV25-1; j_gene: TRBJ2-7; abundance: -; CDR3aa: ASSEPASYEQY
v_gene: TRBV19; j_gene: TRBJ2-3; abundance: -; CDR3aa: ASSIETGRLPTDTQY
v_gene: TRBV5-1; j_gene: TRBJ1-1; abundance: -; CDR3aa: ASSDRSRNTEAF
v_gene: TRBV18; j_gene: TRBJ2-2; abundance: -; CDR3aa: ASSPLWGGKNTGELF
v_gene: TRBV11-2; j_gene: TRBJ2-7; abundance: -; CDR3aa: ASSPFGGPYEQY
v_gene: TRBV6-1; j_gene: TRBJ2-2; abundance: -; CDR3aa: ASSETPAGVWTGELF